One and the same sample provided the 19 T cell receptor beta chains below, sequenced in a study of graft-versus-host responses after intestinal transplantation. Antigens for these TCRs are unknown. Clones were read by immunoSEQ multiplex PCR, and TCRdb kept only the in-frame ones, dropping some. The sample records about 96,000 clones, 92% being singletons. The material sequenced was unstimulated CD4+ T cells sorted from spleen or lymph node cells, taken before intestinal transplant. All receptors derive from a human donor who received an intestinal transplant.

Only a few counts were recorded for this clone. CDR3 protein: CASSYAGGQVDEQFF. As DNA, the CDR3 is TGCGCCAGCAGCTACGCGGGAGGGCAGGTCGATGAGCAGTTCTTC. The V call is TRBV5-1, the J call TRBJ2-1, with TRBD2 matching 9 bases. Per germline, CDR1 SGHRS and CDR2 YFSETQ. With V trimmed by 3 bases and J by 8 bases, 9 bases remained unmatched. The CDR3 is 15 amino acids.

Here the CDR3 DNA reads TGCAGCGTTGAAGAAGGGAACAGGGCCAACGTCCTGACTTTC. Translating it yields CSVEEGNRANVLTF. The chain carries TRBV29-1 and TRBJ2-6; D remains ambiguous. There are 14 residues in the CDR3. The V end was cut by 0 bases, the J end by 5 bases, with 8 bases between. Germline assignment: CDR1 SQVTM and CDR2 ANQGSEA.

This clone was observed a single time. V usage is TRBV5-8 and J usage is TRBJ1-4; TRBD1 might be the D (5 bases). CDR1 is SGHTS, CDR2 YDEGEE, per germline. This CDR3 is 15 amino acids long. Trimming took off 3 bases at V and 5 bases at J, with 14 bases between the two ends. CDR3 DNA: TGTGCCAGCAGCTACCGACAGCCAATAAATGAAAAACTGTTTTTT. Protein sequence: CASSYRQPINEKLFF.

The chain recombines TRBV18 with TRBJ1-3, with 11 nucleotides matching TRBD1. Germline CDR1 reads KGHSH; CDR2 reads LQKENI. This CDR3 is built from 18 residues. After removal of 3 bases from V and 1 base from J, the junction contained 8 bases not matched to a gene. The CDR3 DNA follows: TGTGCCAGCTCACCGAATTTAGGACAGGGGGCGTCTGGAAACACCATATATTTT. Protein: CASSPNLGQGASGNTIYF. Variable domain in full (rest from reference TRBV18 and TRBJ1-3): NAGVMQNPRHLVRRRGQEARLRCSPMKGHSHVYWYRQLPEEGLKFMVYLQKENIIDESGMPKERFSAEFPKEGPSILRIQQVVRGDSAAYFCASSPNLGQGASGNTIYFGEGSWLTVV.

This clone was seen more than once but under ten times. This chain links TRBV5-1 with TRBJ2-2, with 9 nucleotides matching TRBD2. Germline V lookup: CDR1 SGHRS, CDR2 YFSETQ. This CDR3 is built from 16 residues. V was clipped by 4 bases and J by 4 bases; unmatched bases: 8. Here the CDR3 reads CASSPRTRGGTGELFF. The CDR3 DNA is TGCGCCAGCAGCCCACGGACGCGGGGGGGCACCGGGGAGCTGTTTTTT.

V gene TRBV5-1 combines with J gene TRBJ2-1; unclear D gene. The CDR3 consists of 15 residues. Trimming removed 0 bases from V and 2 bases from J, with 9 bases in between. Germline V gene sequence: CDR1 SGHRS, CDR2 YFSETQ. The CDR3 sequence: CASSLDAATYNEQFF. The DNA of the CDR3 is TGCGCCAGCAGCTTGGATGCAGCAACCTACAATGAGCAGTTCTTC. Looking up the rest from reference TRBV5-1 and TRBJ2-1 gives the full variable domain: KAGVTQTPRYLIKTRGQQVTLSCSPISGHRSVSWYQQTPGQGLQFLFEYFSETQRNKGNFPGRFSGRQFSNSRSEMNVSTLELGDSALYLCASSLDAATYNEQFFGPGTRLTVL.

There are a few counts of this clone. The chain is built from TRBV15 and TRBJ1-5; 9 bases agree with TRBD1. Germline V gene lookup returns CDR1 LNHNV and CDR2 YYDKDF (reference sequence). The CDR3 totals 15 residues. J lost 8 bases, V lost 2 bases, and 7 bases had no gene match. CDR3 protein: CATSRIIRDREPQHF. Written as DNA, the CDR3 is TGTGCCACCAGCAGAATCATCCGGGACAGGGAGCCCCAGCATTTT.

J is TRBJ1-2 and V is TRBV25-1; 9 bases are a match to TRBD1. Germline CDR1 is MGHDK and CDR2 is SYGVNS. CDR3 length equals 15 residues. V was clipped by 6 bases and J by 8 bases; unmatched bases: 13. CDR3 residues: CASSERDRALGGYTF. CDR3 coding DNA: TGTGCCAGCAGCGAACGGGACAGGGCGCTTGGGGGCTACACCTTC.

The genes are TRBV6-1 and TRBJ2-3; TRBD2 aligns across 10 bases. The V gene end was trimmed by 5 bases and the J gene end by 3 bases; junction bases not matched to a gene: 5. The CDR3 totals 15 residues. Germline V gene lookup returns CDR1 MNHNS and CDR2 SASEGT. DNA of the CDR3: TGTGCCAGCAGTTTTTTAGCGGGAGGTACAGATACGCAGTATTTT. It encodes CASSFLAGGTDTQYF.

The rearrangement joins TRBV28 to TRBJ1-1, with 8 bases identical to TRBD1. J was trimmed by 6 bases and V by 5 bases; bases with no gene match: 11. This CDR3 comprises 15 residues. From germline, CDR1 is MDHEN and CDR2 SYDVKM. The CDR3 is CASSTPGTGGSEAFF. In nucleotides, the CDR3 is TGTGCCAGCAGTACCCCCGGGACAGGAGGGTCTGAAGCTTTCTTT.

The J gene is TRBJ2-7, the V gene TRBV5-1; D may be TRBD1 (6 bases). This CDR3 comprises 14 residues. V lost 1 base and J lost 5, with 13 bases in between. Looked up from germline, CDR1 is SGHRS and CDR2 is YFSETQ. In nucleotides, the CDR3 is TGCGCCAGCAGCTTGTCAGGGGCAGGAGACGAGCAGTACTTC. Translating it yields CASSLSGAGDEQYF.

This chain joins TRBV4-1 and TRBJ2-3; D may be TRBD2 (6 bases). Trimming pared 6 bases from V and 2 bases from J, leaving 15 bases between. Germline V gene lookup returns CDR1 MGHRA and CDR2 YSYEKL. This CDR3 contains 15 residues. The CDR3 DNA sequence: TGCGCCAGCAGTAAAGCTAGCGAGCTCACAGATACGCAGTATTTT. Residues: CASSKASELTDTQYF.

The CDR3 loop reads CASSEMGTRRNTIYF. Here the CDR3 DNA reads TGTGCCAGCAGTGAAATGGGGACAAGGCGAAACACCATATATTTT. This chain uses TRBV6-1 with TRBJ1-3, with D possibly matching TRBD1 (6 bases). This CDR3 spans 15 amino acids. Trimming cost V 2 bases and J 5 bases, with 13 bases left between them. CDR1 and CDR2 from the germline V gene are MNHNS and SASEGT.

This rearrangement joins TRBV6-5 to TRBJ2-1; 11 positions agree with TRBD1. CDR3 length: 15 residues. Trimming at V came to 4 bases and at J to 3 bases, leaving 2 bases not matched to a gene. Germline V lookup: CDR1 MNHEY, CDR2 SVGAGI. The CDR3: CASSWGQGGYNEQFF. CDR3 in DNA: TGTGCCAGCAGTTGGGGACAGGGGGGCTACAATGAGCAGTTCTTC.

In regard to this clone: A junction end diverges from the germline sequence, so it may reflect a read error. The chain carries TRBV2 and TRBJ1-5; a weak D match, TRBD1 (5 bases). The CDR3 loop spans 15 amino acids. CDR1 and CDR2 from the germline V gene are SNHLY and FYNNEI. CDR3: CASREDSNSNQPQHF. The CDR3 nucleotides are TGTGCCAGCAGGGAAGACAGTAATAGCAATCAGCCCCAGCATTTT.

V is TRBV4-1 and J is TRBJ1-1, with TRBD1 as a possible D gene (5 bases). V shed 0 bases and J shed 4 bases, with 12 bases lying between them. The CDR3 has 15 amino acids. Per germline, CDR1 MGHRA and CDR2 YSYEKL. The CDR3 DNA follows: TGCGCCAGCAGCCAAGATTCTGGGGGAGGCACTGAAGCTTTCTTT. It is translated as CASSQDSGGGTEAFF.

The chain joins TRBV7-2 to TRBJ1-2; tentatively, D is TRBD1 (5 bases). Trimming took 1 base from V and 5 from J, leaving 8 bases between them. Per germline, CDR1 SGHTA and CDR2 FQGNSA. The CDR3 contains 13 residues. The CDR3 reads CASSLEGTYGYTF. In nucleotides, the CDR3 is TGTGCCAGCAGCTTAGAAGGGACGTATGGCTACACCTTC. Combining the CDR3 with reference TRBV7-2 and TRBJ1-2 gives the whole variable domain GAGVSQSPSNKVTEKGKDVELRCDPISGHTALYWYRQSLGQGLEFLIYFQGNSAPDKSGLPSDRFSAERTGGSVSTLTIQRTQQEDSAVYLCASSLEGTYGYTFGSGTRLTVV.

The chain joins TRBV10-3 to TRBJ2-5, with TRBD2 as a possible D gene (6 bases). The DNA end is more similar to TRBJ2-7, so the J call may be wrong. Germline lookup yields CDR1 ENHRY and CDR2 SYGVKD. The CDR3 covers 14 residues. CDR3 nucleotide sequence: TGTGCCATCTCGGAGGGTGGGAGCTCCTACGAGCAGTACTTC. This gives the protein CAISEGGSSYEQYF.

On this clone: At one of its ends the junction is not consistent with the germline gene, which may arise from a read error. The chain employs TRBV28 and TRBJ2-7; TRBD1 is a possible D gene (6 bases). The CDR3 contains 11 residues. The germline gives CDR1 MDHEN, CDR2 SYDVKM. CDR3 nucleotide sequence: TGTGCCAGCAGTTTAAGCCGGGACACCTTCTTC. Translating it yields CASSLSRDTFF.